The rows below give T cell receptor beta chains drawn from one sample of a study of response to subunit inactivated influenza vaccine. TCRdb called the RT-PCR reads again in MiXCR, with one record for every CDR3 protein. The table shows about 520,000 distinct CDR3 sequences, with approximately 7.2% occurring only once. This specimen consisted of PBMCs from blood, obtained roughly 24 months after vaccination. These receptors were collected from a man aged 45 to 70 who received an inactivated influenza vaccine. CDR3s leave out the opening cysteine and the closing phenylalanine or tryptophan.

V gene: TRBV9; J gene: TRBJ2-7; CDR3 protein: ASSVGGAGAYEQY
V gene: TRBV7-9; J gene: TRBJ2-7; CDR3 protein: ASSLVEGGMGEQY
V gene: TRBV7-9; J gene: TRBJ2-3; CDR3 protein: ASSTPTTSGGEDTQY
V gene: TRBV7-2; J gene: TRBJ2-2; CDR3 protein: ASSSTRGNTGELF
V gene: TRBV15; J gene: TRBJ1-4; CDR3 protein: ATSRESTDKNEKLF
V gene: TRBV11-2; J gene: TRBJ2-2; CDR3 protein: ASSLGQYINTGELF
V gene: TRBV2; J gene: TRBJ1-6; CDR3 protein: ASTDRSSYNSPLH
V gene: TRBV20-1; J gene: TRBJ2-7; CDR3 protein: SASKAGYYEQY
V gene: TRBV9; J gene: TRBJ1-3; CDR3 protein: ASSVETGGNTIY
V gene: TRBV20-1; J gene: TRBJ2-5; CDR3 protein: SEGTGRETQY
V gene: TRBV6-1; J gene: TRBJ2-7; CDR3 protein: ASSEPGYSYEQY
V gene: TRBV3-1; J gene: TRBJ2-1; CDR3 protein: ASSPVRTGSYNEQF
V gene: TRBV6-1; J gene: TRBJ2-5; CDR3 protein: ASSVYSSGQETQY
V gene: TRBV4-1; J gene: TRBJ2-7; CDR3 protein: ASSQSGLPSYEQY
V gene: TRBV7-9; J gene: TRBJ1-2; CDR3 protein: ASSFSTGVAGYT
V gene: TRBV6-5; J gene: TRBJ1-3; CDR3 protein: ASKASGNTIY
V gene: TRBV23-1; J gene: TRBJ2-4; CDR3 protein: ASSQPDSTKNIQY
V gene: TRBV6-2/TRBV6-3; J gene: TRBJ1-2; CDR3 protein: ASSRMGTTNYGYT
V gene: TRBV12-3/TRBV12-4; J gene: TRBJ1-6; CDR3 protein: ASSFLGGGSPLH
V gene: TRBV6-2/TRBV6-3; J gene: TRBJ1-5; CDR3 protein: ASSWDNQPQH
V gene: TRBV2; J gene: TRBJ2-1; CDR3 protein: ASSENRGLGEQF
V gene: TRBV4-3; J gene: TRBJ2-7; CDR3 protein: ASSQDTQVYMEQY
V gene: TRBV11-2; J gene: TRBJ2-7; CDR3 protein: ASSSQGKGTYEQY
V gene: TRBV6-1; J gene: TRBJ1-1; CDR3 protein: ASTDFGRVDTEAF
V gene: TRBV5-1; J gene: TRBJ2-7; CDR3 protein: ASSPDRREQY
V gene: TRBV6-4; J gene: TRBJ1-2; CDR3 protein: ASSAAGTGNFYGYT
V gene: TRBV6-1; J gene: TRBJ2-3; CDR3 protein: ASSEVWPYTDTQY
V gene: TRBV15; J gene: TRBJ2-1; CDR3 protein: ATSDPYNEQF
V gene: TRBV20-1; J gene: TRBJ2-1; CDR3 protein: SASLGGLYNEQF
V gene: TRBV20-1; J gene: TRBJ2-3; CDR3 protein: SAPILQTAGTDTQY
V gene: TRBV9; J gene: TRBJ2-1; CDR3 protein: ASSVGWALPRNNEQF
V gene: TRBV4-3; J gene: TRBJ2-7; CDR3 protein: ASSQTKARAYEQY
V gene: TRBV4-3; J gene: TRBJ1-6; CDR3 protein: ASSLHLPGQAYTGDSPLH
V gene: TRBV27; J gene: TRBJ2-7; CDR3 protein: ASSPQTGGPYEQY
V gene: TRBV12-3/TRBV12-4; J gene: TRBJ1-6; CDR3 protein: ASSLSGQGASPLH
V gene: TRBV4-2; J gene: TRBJ2-7; CDR3 protein: ASSPSPRASYEQY
V gene: TRBV10-3; J gene: TRBJ2-2; CDR3 protein: AISESSGAAGELF
V gene: TRBV7-3; J gene: TRBJ2-1; CDR3 protein: ASSSQLGSEQF
V gene: TRBV28; J gene: TRBJ2-1; CDR3 protein: ASRRTEDYNEQF
V gene: TRBV4-2; J gene: TRBJ2-7; CDR3 protein: ASSQVLANEQY
V gene: TRBV12-3/TRBV12-4; J gene: TRBJ1-5; CDR3 protein: ASRRGTEDNQPQH
V gene: TRBV5-1; J gene: TRBJ1-3; CDR3 protein: ASSLDHRGQAGNTIY
V gene: TRBV6-5; J gene: TRBJ1-5; CDR3 protein: ASSFQGPNQPQH
V gene: TRBV12-3/TRBV12-4; J gene: TRBJ2-5; CDR3 protein: ASSFDGGGLETQY
V gene: TRBV19; J gene: TRBJ2-1; CDR3 protein: ASSIRTGGFNEQF
V gene: TRBV4-2; J gene: TRBJ2-5; CDR3 protein: ASSQERGSGWTQY
V gene: TRBV28; J gene: TRBJ2-1; CDR3 protein: ASSRLDFSYNEQF
V gene: TRBV7-9; J gene: TRBJ2-5; CDR3 protein: ASSLASGGKTQY
V gene: TRBV28; J gene: TRBJ2-1; CDR3 protein: ASSPRSLMRWEQF
V gene: TRBV12-3/TRBV12-4; J gene: TRBJ2-5; CDR3 protein: ASSPLGPLGETQY
V gene: TRBV20-1; J gene: TRBJ2-1; CDR3 protein: SEVAGGLNEQF